This TCR beta chain was captured by sequencing in a study of T cell responses to AZD1222 COVID-19 vaccine. Findings of the study overall: Unmutated variant regions are reportedly targeted by nearly half of spike-specific TCRs. A mostly white British donor set with more females was recruited, and clonal diversity was possibly underestimated. Two AZD1222 doses significantly raised spike-specific TCR breadth and depth over controls. Without day 14 samples, only post-peak T cell repertoires were studied.

Clones were read by immunoSEQ multiplex PCR, and TCRdb kept only the in-frame ones, dropping some. The sample consists of approximately 69,000 clones, 83% of them appearing once. The CDR3 runs 18 residues. Germline-derived CDR1 and CDR2 are SEHNR and FQNEAQ (reference sequence). V was clipped by 0 bases and J by 7 bases; unmatched bases: 8. Remarks on this clone: Antigen unknown.

The chain recombines TRBV7-9 with TRBJ2-1; 14 bases map to TRBD2. The sequencing here drew on peripheral blood, taken 28 days after the second AZD1222 dose. This TCR was recovered from an adult who received the AZD1222 COVID-19 vaccine. This CDR3 is CASSLAIGGTSGSNEQFF. The CDR3 region has the DNA TGTGCCAGCAGCTTAGCGATTGGTGGGACTAGCGGGAGTAATGAGCAGTTCTTC.